A single sample gave rise to the 17 T cell receptor beta chains below, sequenced in a study of blood T cell repertoires in COVID-19 (dated by TCRdb to 2018 to 2021). Receptor libraries were prepared by the immunoSEQ multiplex PCR assay. TCRdb limited this immuneACCESS table to in-frame rearrangements with V and J called. A share of clones is missing; checked studies link under half to unresolved V genes, and the rest is unexplained. The sample table lists more than 350,000 clones, 80% to 90% of them with a count of one. The ten largest clones take up 10% of the sample. The sample comprised PBMCs or T cells enriched from blood (not recorded which). The origin of the receptors is a woman in her 50s who had recovered from COVID-19.

In this sample, this clone turned up a few times. The chain uses TRBV7-8 and TRBJ1-1, with D perhaps matching TRBD1 (5 bases). CDR3 length: 16 amino acids. Between the trimmed V and J ends, which lost 2 bases and 1 base, there was a span of 14 bases. Germline V gives CDR1 SGHVS, CDR2 FQNEAQ. CDR3 sequence: CASSLRPGGWNTEAFF. CDR3 coding DNA: TGTGCCAGCAGCTTAAGACCCGGGGGGTGGAACACTGAAGCTTTCTTT.

The chain has TRBV7-2 and TRBJ2-3; 8 bases agree with TRBD2. Losses at the gene ends were 4 bases for V and 3 bases for J; bases not matched to a gene: 6. In germline, CDR1 is SGHTA, CDR2 FQGNSA. This CDR3 has 15 residues. CDR3 protein: CASSSPPGGTDTQYF. DNA of the CDR3: TGTGCCAGCAGCTCCCCGCCGGGGGGGACAGATACGCAGTATTTT.

The chain employs TRBV7-2 and TRBJ2-1, with 7 bases identical to TRBD2. CDR1 is SGHTA and CDR2 is FQGNSA in the germline V gene. The V and J ends lost 2 bases and 0 bases, in that order; junction bases with no gene match: 4. The CDR3 is 16 residues long. The CDR3 sequence is CASSLISGGSYNEQFF. CDR3 in DNA: TGTGCCAGCAGCTTAATCTCGGGGGGCTCCTACAATGAGCAGTTCTTC.

The V and J genes are TRBV2 and TRBJ2-7; perhaps TRBD1 as D (6 bases). The CDR3 is 13 amino acids. Germline V gene lookup returns CDR1 SNHLY and CDR2 FYNNEI. Trimming stripped 6 bases from V and 2 bases from J, with 11 bases between. CDR3: CASRVDSTYEQYF. The CDR3 nucleotides are TGTGCCAGCAGAGTGGACAGCACCTACGAGCAGTACTTC.

The chain uses TRBV28 and TRBJ1-6, with a tentative D call TRBD1 (5 bases). V was clipped by 2 bases and J by 8 bases, with 10 bases between them. Germline V gene sequence: CDR1 MDHEN, CDR2 SYDVKM. This CDR3 contains 14 residues. In DNA, the CDR3 is TGTGCCAGCAGTTTAGGGACTGAAGATTCACCCCTCCACTTT. Translation gives CASSLGTEDSPLHF.

This clone was detected ten times or more. This chain links TRBV5-4 with TRBJ1-1, with 8 bases aligning to TRBD1. V lost 1 base, J lost 1 base, and 3 bases stayed unmatched. Looked up from germline, CDR1 is SGHNT and CDR2 is YYREEE (reference sequence). This CDR3 comprises 15 residues. CDR3 amino acids: CASSLLDRGNTEAFF. The DNA of the CDR3 is TGTGCCAGCAGCTTGTTAGACAGGGGGAACACTGAAGCTTTCTTT.

The chain joins TRBV13 to TRBJ1-5, with 7 bases aligning to TRBD1. V was clipped by 3 bases and J by 0 bases; unmatched bases: 2. CDR1 and CDR2 from the germline V gene are PRHDT and FYEKMQ (reference sequence). There are 15 residues in the CDR3. The CDR3 sequence is CASSLGQNSNQPQHF. The CDR3, as DNA: TGTGCCAGCAGCTTGGGACAGAATAGCAATCAGCCCCAGCATTTT.

The chain uses TRBV4-1 and TRBJ2-1; D is perhaps TRBD1 (6 bases). In germline, CDR1 is MGHRA, CDR2 YSYEKL. Trimming took off 3 bases at V and 4 bases at J, with 16 bases between the two ends. The CDR3 loop spans 16 amino acids. This chain's CDR3 is CASSQDTGTPYNEQFF. CDR3 DNA: TGCGCCAGCAGCCAGGACACCGGGACACCGTACAATGAGCAGTTCTTC.

The V gene is TRBV4-3, the J gene TRBJ2-1; 9 bases line up with TRBD2. Germline values: CDR1 LGHNA, CDR2 YSLEER. This CDR3 has 17 residues. Trimming cost V 0 bases and J 4 bases; bases outside gene matches: 7. The DNA of the CDR3 is TGCGCCAGCAGCCAAGATCGGCGGGGGGGGCTTTACAATGAGCAGTTCTTC. Its translation: CASSQDRRGGLYNEQFF.

In the case of this clone: The same CDR3 is also encoded by other DNA sequences in this sample. This chain links TRBV7-2 with TRBJ1-5; 9 bases match TRBD1. Germline V gene data show CDR1 as SGHTA and CDR2 as FQGNSA. CDR3 size: 15 residues. Trimming took 3 bases from V and 6 from J; bases not matched to a gene: 6. The CDR3 is CASSLEQGAGQPQHF. CDR3 in DNA: TGTGCCAGCAGCTTGGAACAGGGGGCCGGTCAGCCCCAGCATTTT.

The J gene is TRBJ2-7, the V gene TRBV30, with D possibly TRBD1 on 5 matching bases. Trimming pared 0 bases from V and 0 bases from J, leaving 9 bases between. The length of the CDR3 is 14 residues. In germline, CDR1 is GTSNPN, CDR2 SVGIG (reference sequence). The CDR3 reads CAWSVAGISYEQYF. Written as DNA, the CDR3 is TGTGCCTGGAGTGTAGCAGGGATCTCCTACGAGCAGTACTTC.

This chain joins TRBV7-2 and TRBJ1-6, with D hard to call. Trimming cost V 4 bases and J 8 bases, with 9 bases left between them. The CDR3 length is 13 residues. In germline, CDR1 is SGHTA, CDR2 FQGNSA. The CDR3 DNA is TGTGCCAGCAGCTCCCTTTCGGATTCACCCCTCCACTTT. Amino acids: CASSSLSDSPLHF. The whole variable domain, remainder taken from reference TRBV7-2 and TRBJ1-6, is GAGVSQSPSNKVTEKGKDVELRCDPISGHTALYWYRQSLGQGLEFLIYFQGNSAPDKSGLPSDRFSAERTGGSVSTLTIQRTQQEDSAVYLCASSSLSDSPLHFGNGTRLTVT.

V is TRBV5-1 and J is TRBJ2-1, with TRBD2 matching 9 bases. The CDR3 loop spans 15 amino acids. Trimming removed 0 bases from V and 9 bases from J; junction bases left unmatched: 7. Germline-derived CDR1 and CDR2 are SGHRS and YFSETQ. CDR3 sequence reads: CASSLVGLAYGEQFF. The CDR3 coding sequence is TGCGCCAGCAGCTTGGTGGGACTAGCTTACGGTGAGCAGTTCTTC.

CDR3 coding DNA: TGTGCCAGCAGTCGTCTAGCGGGGGGGCAAGAGACCCAGTACTTC. This gives the protein CASSRLAGGQETQYF. The chain uses TRBV3-1 (or the pseudogene TRBV3-2) and TRBJ2-5; 12 nucleotides align to TRBD2. J was trimmed by 2 bases and V by 6 bases; bases with no gene match: 4. Per the germline V gene, CDR1 is LGHDT and CDR2 is YNNKEL (reference sequence). The CDR3 covers 15 residues.

The CDR3 loop reads CSAPGQEYF. CDR3 sequence (DNA): TGCAGTGCTCCGGGACAGGAGTACTTC. The chain employs TRBV20-1 and TRBJ2-7, with 8 bases identical to TRBD1. The CDR3 has 9 amino acids. After removal of 5 bases from V and 11 bases from J, the junction contained 2 bases not matched to a gene. Germline V gene lookup returns CDR1 DFQATT and CDR2 SNEGSKA (reference sequence).

A word on this clone: This could be a read error, since a much larger clone is one nucleotide away. The chain carries TRBV6-2 or TRBV6-3 and TRBJ2-1, with 8 bases matching TRBD1. Germline V gene lookup returns CDR1 MNHEY and CDR2 SVGEGT. This CDR3 is 13 amino acids long. Unmatched junction bases numbered 4, after V lost 6 bases and J lost 6 bases. CDR3: CASSLTGGNEQFF. The CDR3 region has the DNA TGTGCCAGCAGCCTCACAGGGGGCAATGAGCAGTTCTTC.

This clone appeared a single time. This CDR3 reads CASSQDGSRMEQYF. For the CDR3, the DNA is TGTGCCAGCAGCCAAGATGGGAGCAGGATGGAGCAGTACTTC. The chain employs TRBV3-1 (or the pseudogene TRBV3-2) and TRBJ2-7; perhaps TRBD2 as D (5 bases). The V gene's germline CDR1 is LGHDT and CDR2 YNNKEL (reference sequence). The CDR3 has 14 amino acids. V was shortened by 0 bases and J by 7 bases, with 13 bases between the two germline ends.